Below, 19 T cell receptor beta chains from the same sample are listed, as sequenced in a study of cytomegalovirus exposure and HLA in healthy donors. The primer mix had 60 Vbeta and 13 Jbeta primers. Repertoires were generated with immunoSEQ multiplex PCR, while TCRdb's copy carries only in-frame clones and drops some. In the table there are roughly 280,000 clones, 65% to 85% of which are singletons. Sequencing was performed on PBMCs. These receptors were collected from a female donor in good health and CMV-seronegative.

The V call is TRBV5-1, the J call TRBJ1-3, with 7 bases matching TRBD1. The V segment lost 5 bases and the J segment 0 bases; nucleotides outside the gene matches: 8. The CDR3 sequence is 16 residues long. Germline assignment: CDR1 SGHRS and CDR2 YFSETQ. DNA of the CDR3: TGCGCCAGCAGACCCGACAGGGCCAGCTCTGGAAACACCATATATTTT. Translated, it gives CASRPDRASSGNTIYF.

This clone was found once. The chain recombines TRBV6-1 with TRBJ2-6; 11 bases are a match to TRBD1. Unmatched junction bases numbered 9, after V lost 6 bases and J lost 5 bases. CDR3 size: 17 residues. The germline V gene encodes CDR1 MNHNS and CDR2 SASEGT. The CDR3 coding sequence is TGTGCCAGCAGCGAAAGGACAGGGGGCCATCGGGCCAACGTCCTGACTTTC. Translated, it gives CASSERTGGHRANVLTF.

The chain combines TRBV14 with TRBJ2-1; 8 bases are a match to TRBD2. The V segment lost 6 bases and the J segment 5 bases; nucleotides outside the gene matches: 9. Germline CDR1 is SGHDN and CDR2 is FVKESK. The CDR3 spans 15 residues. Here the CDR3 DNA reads TGTGCCAGCAGTCATAGCGGGACTCTACACAATGAGCAGTTCTTC. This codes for CASSHSGTLHNEQFF.

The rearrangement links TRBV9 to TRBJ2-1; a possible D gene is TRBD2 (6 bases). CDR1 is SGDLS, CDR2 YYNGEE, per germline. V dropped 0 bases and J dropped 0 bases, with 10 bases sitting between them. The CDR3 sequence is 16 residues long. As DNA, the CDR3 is TGTGCCAGCAGCGTAGCGGTGGGGGGCTCCTACAATGAGCAGTTCTTC. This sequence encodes CASSVAVGGSYNEQFF.

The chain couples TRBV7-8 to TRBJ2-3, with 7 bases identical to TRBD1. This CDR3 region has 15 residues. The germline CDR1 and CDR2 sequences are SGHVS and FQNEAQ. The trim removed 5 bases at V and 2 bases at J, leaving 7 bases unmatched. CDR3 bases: TGTGCCAGCAGCACACAGGGGCTCCTCACAGATACGCAGTATTTT. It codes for CASSTQGLLTDTQYF.

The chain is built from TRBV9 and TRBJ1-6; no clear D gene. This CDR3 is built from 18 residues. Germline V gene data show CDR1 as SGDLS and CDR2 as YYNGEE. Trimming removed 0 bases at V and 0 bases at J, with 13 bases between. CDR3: CASSVAGPGSSYNSPLHF. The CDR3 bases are TGTGCCAGCAGCGTAGCGGGTCCGGGGAGCTCCTATAATTCACCCCTCCACTTT.

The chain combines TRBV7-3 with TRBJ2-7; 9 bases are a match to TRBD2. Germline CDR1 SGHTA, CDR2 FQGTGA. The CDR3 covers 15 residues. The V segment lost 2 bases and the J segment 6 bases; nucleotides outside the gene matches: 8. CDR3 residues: CASSLRPGLALEQYF. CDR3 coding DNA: TGTGCCAGCAGCTTACGACCCGGACTAGCGCTCGAGCAGTACTTC.

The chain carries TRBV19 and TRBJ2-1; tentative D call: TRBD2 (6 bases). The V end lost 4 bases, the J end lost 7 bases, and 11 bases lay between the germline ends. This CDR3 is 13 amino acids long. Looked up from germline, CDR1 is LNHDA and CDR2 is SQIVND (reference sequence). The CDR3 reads CASSTTRGNEQFF. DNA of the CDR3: TGTGCCAGTAGTACGACTAGGGGTAATGAGCAGTTCTTC.

Written as DNA, the CDR3 is TGTGCCAGCAGCCCAATTAGACTGGGGCAAAACATTCAGTACTTC. This codes for CASSPIRLGQNIQYF. This chain joins TRBV13 and TRBJ2-4; D possibly corresponds to TRBD1 (5 bases). Between the trimmed V and J ends, which lost 5 bases and 5 bases, there was a span of 16 bases. CDR1 PRHDT and CDR2 FYEKMQ come from the germline V gene (reference sequence). This CDR3 has 15 amino acids.

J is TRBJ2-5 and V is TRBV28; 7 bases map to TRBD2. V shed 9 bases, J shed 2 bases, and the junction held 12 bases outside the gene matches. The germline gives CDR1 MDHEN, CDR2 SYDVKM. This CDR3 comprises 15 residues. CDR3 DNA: TGTGCCAGTAGACAAGCGGGACGGACTCAAGAGACCCAGTACTTC. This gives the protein CASRQAGRTQETQYF.

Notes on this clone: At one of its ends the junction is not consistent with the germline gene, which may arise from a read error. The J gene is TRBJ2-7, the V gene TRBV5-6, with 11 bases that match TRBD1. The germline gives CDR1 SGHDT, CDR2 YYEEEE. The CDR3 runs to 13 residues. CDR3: CASSRDRGDEQYF. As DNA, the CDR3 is TGTGCTAGCAGCAGGGACAGGGGGGACGAGCAGTACTTC.

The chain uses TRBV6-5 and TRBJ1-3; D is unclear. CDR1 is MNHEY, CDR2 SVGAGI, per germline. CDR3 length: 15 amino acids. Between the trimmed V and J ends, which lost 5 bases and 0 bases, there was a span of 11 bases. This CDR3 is CASSRRGSSGNTIYF. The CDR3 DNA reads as TGTGCCAGCAGTCGCCGGGGAAGCTCTGGAAACACCATATATTTT.

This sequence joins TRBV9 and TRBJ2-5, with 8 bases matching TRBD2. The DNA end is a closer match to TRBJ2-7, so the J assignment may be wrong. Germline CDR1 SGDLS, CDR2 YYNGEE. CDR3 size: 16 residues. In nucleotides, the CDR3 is TGTGCCAGCAGCGTTGCGAGCACTAGCGGAATCTACGAGCAGTACTTC. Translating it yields CASSVASTSGIYEQYF.

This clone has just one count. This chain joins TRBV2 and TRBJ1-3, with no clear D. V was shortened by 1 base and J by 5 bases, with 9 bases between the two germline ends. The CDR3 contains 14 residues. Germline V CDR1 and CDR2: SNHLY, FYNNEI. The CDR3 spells CASSEGSRRNTIYF. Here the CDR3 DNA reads TGTGCCAGCAGTGAAGGGAGTAGGAGAAACACCATATATTTT.

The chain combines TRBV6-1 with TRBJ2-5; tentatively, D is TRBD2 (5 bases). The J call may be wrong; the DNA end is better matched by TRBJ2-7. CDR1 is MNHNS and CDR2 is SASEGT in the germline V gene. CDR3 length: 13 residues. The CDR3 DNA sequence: TGTGCCAGCAGCTCCGAGGGAACCTACGAGCAGTACTTC. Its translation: CASSSEGTYEQYF.

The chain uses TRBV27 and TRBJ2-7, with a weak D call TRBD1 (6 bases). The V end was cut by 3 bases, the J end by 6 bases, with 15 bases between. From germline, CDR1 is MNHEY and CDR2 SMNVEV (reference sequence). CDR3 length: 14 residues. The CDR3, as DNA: TGTGCCAGCAGTTTCCTGGGGGCGGGCTCCGAGCAGTACTTC. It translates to CASSFLGAGSEQYF.

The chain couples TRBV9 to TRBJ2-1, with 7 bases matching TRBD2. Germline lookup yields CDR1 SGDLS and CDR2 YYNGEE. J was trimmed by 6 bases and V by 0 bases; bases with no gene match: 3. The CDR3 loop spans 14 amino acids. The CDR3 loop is CASSVVGGSNEQFF. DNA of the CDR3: TGTGCCAGCAGCGTAGTCGGGGGGTCCAATGAGCAGTTCTTC.

The chain's CDR3 is CASSRGRREQYF. CDR3 bases: TGTGCCAGCAGTCGGGGGAGGAGAGAGCAGTACTTC. This chain uses TRBV6-5 with TRBJ2-7, with a weak D call TRBD2 (6 bases). Trimming cost V 5 bases and J 7 bases, with 12 bases left between them. Germline V gene lookup returns CDR1 MNHEY and CDR2 SVGAGI. The CDR3 has 12 residues.

The CDR3 is CASSVTSGRSEQYF. The CDR3 region has the DNA TGTGCCAGCAGTGTGACTAGCGGGAGGAGCGAGCAGTACTTC. This chain joins TRBV2 and TRBJ2-7, with TRBD2 identical over 13 bases. The germline gives CDR1 SNHLY, CDR2 FYNNEI. The CDR3 is 14 residues long. Losses at the gene ends were 4 bases for V and 6 bases for J; bases not matched to a gene: 3.